The 8 T cell receptor beta chains below all came from one sample that was sequenced in a study of cytotoxic CD8 clonotypes in ibrutinib-treated CLL. Sequencing was performed with immunoSEQ multiplex PCR; in TCRdb, only in-frame clones are kept and a portion is missing. This table has approximately 200,000 clones, around three quarters appearing once. The sample here was PBMCs, taken after 24 months of ibrutinib treatment. The source of these receptors is a human donor with chronic lymphocytic leukemia.

This sequence joins TRBV4-2 and TRBJ1-1; TRBD1 agrees at 10 bases. Losses at the gene ends were 0 bases for V and 0 bases for J; bases not matched to a gene: 13. The CDR3 sequence is 20 residues long. Germline CDR1 and CDR2: LGHNA and YNFKEQ. The CDR3 reads CASSQDIPRTGGLMNTEAFF. CDR3 nucleotides: TGTGCCAGCAGCCAAGATATCCCTCGGACAGGGGGATTAATGAACACTGAAGCTTTCTTT.

The chain recombines TRBV25-1 with TRBJ2-4; D may be TRBD1 or TRBD2 (6 bases each). Germline V gene lookup returns CDR1 MGHDK and CDR2 SYGVNS. V lost 3 bases and J lost 6, with 18 bases in between. This CDR3 is 16 amino acids long. CDR3 in amino acids: CASSDPPGGAGNIQYF. As DNA, the CDR3 is TGTGCCAGCAGTGACCCCCCCGGGGGCGCTGGAAACATTCAGTACTTC.

The chain uses TRBV21-1 and TRBJ2-7; the DNA was not compared with TRBD2, the D call given in the table. TRBV21-1 is described as a pseudogene. CDR3 length equals 14 residues. CDR3 coding DNA: TGTGCCAGCAGCAAAGACCTAGCGGGAGACGAGCAGTACTTC. It yields the protein CASSKDLAGDEQYF.

This sequence joins TRBV7-6 and TRBJ2-1; tentative D call: TRBD2 (6 bases). CDR1 is SGHVS, CDR2 FNYEAQ, per germline. Trimming shortened V by 5 bases and J by 4 bases, and 15 bases separated the two germline ends. This CDR3 comprises 15 residues. This CDR3 is CASSIDSGLYNEQFF. As DNA, the CDR3 is TGTGCCAGCAGCATCGATAGCGGCCTATACAATGAGCAGTTCTTC.

Only a few counts were recorded for this clone. This chain joins TRBV5-4 and TRBJ1-1, with TRBD1 as a possible D gene (6 bases). The CDR3 contains 14 residues. V lost 2 bases and J 4 bases, leaving 12 bases between the germline ends. Germline values: CDR1 SGHNT, CDR2 YYREEE (reference sequence). The CDR3 sequence is CASSFGGLGTEAFF. The DNA of the CDR3 is TGTGCCAGCAGCTTCGGGGGGCTGGGCACTGAAGCTTTCTTT.

This chain joins TRBV7-2 and TRBJ2-1; D unclear. Trimming cost V 1 base and J 3 bases, with 13 bases left between them. Germline values: CDR1 SGHTA, CDR2 FQGNSA. The CDR3 is 16 residues long. The CDR3 DNA is TGTGCCAGCAGCTTAGTAGCAGTTACTATCTACAATGAGCAGTTCTTC. Translating it yields CASSLVAVTIYNEQFF.

In its sample, this clone was seen a few times. V usage is TRBV6-5 and J usage is TRBJ1-1, with D perhaps matching TRBD1 (5 bases). Germline V CDR1 and CDR2: MNHEY, SVGAGI. Trimming cost V 4 bases and J 5 bases, with 14 bases left between them. The CDR3 extends over 14 amino acids. This CDR3 is CASSSPPGRTEAFF. The CDR3 region has the DNA TGTGCCAGCAGTTCGCCACCAGGGAGGACTGAAGCTTTCTTT.

The chain uses TRBV2 and TRBJ2-7; D gene ambiguous. From germline, CDR1 is SNHLY and CDR2 FYNNEI. The CDR3 contains 14 residues. V was clipped by 4 bases and J by 1 base, with 11 bases between them. CDR3 bases: TGTGCCAGCAGTGGTACGACCATTTCCTACGAGCAGTACTTC. Its translation is CASSGTTISYEQYF.